Listed below are T cell receptor beta chains from one sample, sequenced in a study of cytomegalovirus exposure and HLA in healthy donors. This table comes from immunoSEQ multiplex PCR, and its TCRdb copy is limited to in-frame clones, with some not included. The sample shows just under 75,000 clones, over 90% of them seen only once. The specimen sequenced was PBMCs. The source of these receptors is a woman aged 18-30 years in good health and CMV-seropositive. Both conserved end residues are part of each CDR3. Fields, in order: J gene, V gene, D gene, clone size, CDR3 protein, CDR3 DNA. A D gene is named only where the DNA matches it firmly. Part of the rows lack a size; the others show once, few, many or a class for expanded clones.

j_call: TRBJ2-3; v_call: TRBV9; d_call: TRBD2; clone_size: -; cdr3_aa: CASSPSPLAGAFFPSTDTQYF; cdr3_nt: TGTGCCAGCAGCCCTAGTCCACTAGCGGGAGCTTTTTTCCCTTCCACAGATACGCAGTATTTT
j_call: TRBJ1-1; v_call: TRBV11-3; d_call: TRBD1; clone_size: -; cdr3_aa: CASSLQGDTEAFF; cdr3_nt: TGTGCCAGCAGCCTACAGGGGGACACTGAAGCTTTCTTT
j_call: TRBJ1-5; v_call: TRBV6-1; d_call: TRBD1; clone_size: -; cdr3_aa: CASRHGDRVNQPQHF; cdr3_nt: TGTGCCAGCAGACACGGGGACAGGGTCAATCAGCCCCAGCATTTT
j_call: TRBJ1-2; v_call: TRBV6-4; d_call: TRBD1; clone_size: -; cdr3_aa: CASSAHRGGGGYTF; cdr3_nt: TGTGCCAGCAGTGCCCACAGGGGTGGTGGTGGCTACACCTTC
j_call: TRBJ1-6; v_call: TRBV6-1; d_call: TRBD1; clone_size: -; cdr3_aa: CASSPSDRGNSPLHF; cdr3_nt: TGTGCCAGCAGCCCTTCGGACAGGGGAAATTCACCCCTCCACTTT
j_call: TRBJ1-2; v_call: TRBV28; d_call: TRBD1; clone_size: once; cdr3_aa: CATPQGAGYGYTF; cdr3_nt: TGTGCCACACCTCAGGGGGCGGGCTATGGCTACACCTTC
j_call: TRBJ1-1; v_call: TRBV6-6; d_call: -; clone_size: -; cdr3_aa: CASSYSGGIGTEAFF; cdr3_nt: TGTGCCAGCAGTTACAGCGGGGGAATAGGCACTGAAGCTTTCTTT
j_call: TRBJ2-3; v_call: TRBV28; d_call: TRBD2; clone_size: -; cdr3_aa: CASSSQGGREVGDTQYF; cdr3_nt: TGTGCCAGCAGTTCACAGGGTGGGCGGGAGGTCGGAGATACGCAGTATTTT
j_call: TRBJ2-1; v_call: TRBV6-5; d_call: TRBD1; clone_size: -; cdr3_aa: CASSYDRGPDEQFF; cdr3_nt: TGTGCCAGCAGTTACGACAGGGGGCCGGATGAGCAGTTCTTC
j_call: TRBJ1-5; v_call: TRBV19; d_call: -; clone_size: -; cdr3_aa: CASSIDQGLVGQPQHF; cdr3_nt: TGTGCCAGTAGTATAGATCAGGGGCTAGTGGGTCAGCCCCAGCATTTT
j_call: TRBJ1-2; v_call: TRBV4-2; d_call: TRBD1; clone_size: -; cdr3_aa: CASSPPGTANYGYTF; cdr3_nt: TGTGCCAGCAGCCCACCCGGGACAGCTAACTATGGCTACACCTTC
j_call: TRBJ2-3; v_call: TRBV11-2; d_call: -; clone_size: -; cdr3_aa: CASSLVGSGSTDTQYF; cdr3_nt: TGTGCCAGCAGCTTAGTCGGTAGCGGTAGCACAGATACGCAGTATTTT
j_call: TRBJ2-7; v_call: TRBV28; d_call: -; clone_size: -; cdr3_aa: CASSFTGNNPEQYF; cdr3_nt: TGTGCCAGCAGTTTTACGGGGAATAATCCCGAGCAGTACTTC
j_call: TRBJ2-1; v_call: TRBV4-3; d_call: -; clone_size: -; cdr3_aa: CASSQVALANEQFF; cdr3_nt: TGCGCCAGCAGCCAAGTAGCCCTAGCTAATGAGCAGTTCTTC
j_call: TRBJ1-1; v_call: TRBV5-1; d_call: -; clone_size: once; cdr3_aa: CASSYLIGGNTEAFF; cdr3_nt: TGCGCCAGCAGCTATTTGATCGGAGGGAACACTGAAGCTTTCTTT
j_call: TRBJ1-1; v_call: TRBV4-3; d_call: -; clone_size: -; cdr3_aa: CASSPVASNTEAFF; cdr3_nt: TGCGCCAGCAGCCCCGTAGCGAGCAACACTGAAGCTTTCTTT
j_call: TRBJ1-4; v_call: TRBV7-9; d_call: TRBD1; clone_size: -; cdr3_aa: CASSRDRVEEKLFF; cdr3_nt: TGTGCCAGCAGTCGAGACAGGGTTGAGGAAAAACTGTTTTTT
j_call: TRBJ1-2; v_call: TRBV28; d_call: -; clone_size: -; cdr3_aa: CASSFGTELYGYTF; cdr3_nt: TGTGCCAGCAGTTTTGGGACTGAGCTCTATGGCTACACCTTC
j_call: TRBJ1-1; v_call: TRBV4-1; d_call: -; clone_size: once; cdr3_aa: CASSQVLNRQAFF; cdr3_nt: TGCGCCAGCAGCCAAGTCTTGAACAGGCAAGCTTTCTTT
j_call: TRBJ1-1; v_call: TRBV7-9; d_call: -; clone_size: -; cdr3_aa: CASSREYEAFF; cdr3_nt: TGTGCCAGCAGTCGAGAATATGAAGCTTTCTTT
j_call: TRBJ1-1; v_call: TRBV19; d_call: -; clone_size: -; cdr3_aa: CASSMRTAPNTEAFF; cdr3_nt: TGTGCCAGTAGTATGCGGACAGCTCCGAACACTGAAGCTTTCTTT